The subject of this entry is one T cell receptor (beta chain). The RNA, roughly 0.45 to 1 ug, was put through reverse transcription using random hexamers. TCRdb reanalysed the immunoSEQ multiplex PCR reads using MiXCR and keeps one entry per CDR3 protein. The data hold roughly 190,000 distinct CDR3 sequences, with 91% observed a single time. CDR1 is LNHDA and CDR2 is SQIVND in the germline V gene (reference sequence). The CDR3 covers 14 residues. The trim removed 6 bases at V and 4 bases at J, leaving 4 bases unmatched. This entry belongs to a study of CD8 T cells in Susac syndrome. The chain couples TRBV19 to TRBJ2-2; TRBD1 agrees at 8 bases. The TCR originated in a human donor with Susac syndrome. Input material: CD4+ T cells from PBMCs. CDR3 bases: TGTGCCAGTAGGAAGGGACAGGCCACCGGGGAGCTGTTTTTT. Protein product: CASRKGQATGELFF.